What follows are 4 T cell receptor beta chains derived from one specimen sequenced in a study of CD8 T cells in Susac syndrome. Random hexamers served to reverse transcribe roughly 0.45 to 1 ug RNA. TCRdb re-called the immunoSEQ multiplex PCR reads through MiXCR, storing one row per CDR3 protein. The sample has approximately 150,000 distinct CDR3 sequences; about 95% are singletons. The specimen sequenced was CD4+ T cells from PBMCs. These receptors were collected from a human donor with multiple sclerosis.

The chain is built from TRBV27 and TRBJ1-5; D not certain. There are 16 residues in the CDR3. Trimming took 3 bases from V and 4 from J, leaving 16 bases between them. Germline V gene lookup returns CDR1 MNHEY and CDR2 SMNVEV (reference sequence). The CDR3 DNA sequence: TGTGCCAGCAGTTTGGATAGCTCTCTTGGTAATCAGCCCCAGCATTTT. It codes for CASSLDSSLGNQPQHF.

The V gene is TRBV27, the J gene TRBJ2-7; D is perhaps TRBD2 (5 bases). The germline V gene encodes CDR1 MNHEY and CDR2 SMNVEV (reference sequence). The CDR3 runs 13 residues. V lost 6 bases, J lost 1 base, and 10 bases lay in between. In DNA form, the CDR3 reads TGTGCCAGCAGACCTTCGGGGTCCTACGAGCAGTACTTC. Amino acid sequence: CASRPSGSYEQYF.

The rearrangement links TRBV27 to TRBJ2-4; D unclear. The CDR3 spans 13 residues. V lost 5 bases and J lost 8, with 13 bases in between. Looked up from germline, CDR1 is MNHEY and CDR2 is SMNVEV (reference sequence). CDR3 in amino acids: CASSAVQVHIQYF. The CDR3 DNA sequence: TGTGCCAGCAGTGCTGTACAAGTCCACATTCAGTACTTC.

The V gene is TRBV27, the J gene TRBJ2-1; TRBD2 agrees at 7 bases. CDR1 is MNHEY, CDR2 SMNVEV, per germline (reference sequence). CDR3 length equals 12 residues. In DNA form, the CDR3 reads TGTGGGAGCCCCGGGGGGTTGAATGAGCAGTTCTTC. It is translated as CGSPGGLNEQFF.